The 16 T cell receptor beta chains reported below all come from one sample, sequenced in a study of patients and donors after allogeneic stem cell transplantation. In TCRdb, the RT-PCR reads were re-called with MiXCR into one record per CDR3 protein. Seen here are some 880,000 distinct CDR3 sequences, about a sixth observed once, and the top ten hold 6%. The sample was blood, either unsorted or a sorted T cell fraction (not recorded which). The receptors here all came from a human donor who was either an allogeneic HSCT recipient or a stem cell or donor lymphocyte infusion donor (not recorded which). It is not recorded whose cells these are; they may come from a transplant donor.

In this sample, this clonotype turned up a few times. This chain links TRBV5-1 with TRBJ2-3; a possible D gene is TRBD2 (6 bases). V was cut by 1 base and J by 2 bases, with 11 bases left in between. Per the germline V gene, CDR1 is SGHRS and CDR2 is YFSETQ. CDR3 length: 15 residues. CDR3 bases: TGCGCCAGCAGCTTGAGTAGCGGAAACACAGATACGCAGTATTTT. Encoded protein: CASSLSSGNTDTQYF.

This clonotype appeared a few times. The DNA for the CDR3 is TGTGCCAGCAGTTACTGGACAGGGGCGACCTACGAGCAGTACTTC. Protein sequence: CASSYWTGATYEQYF. The chain employs TRBV6-5 and TRBJ2-7; 9 bases line up with TRBD1. In germline, CDR1 is MNHEY, CDR2 SVGAGI. V shed 1 base, J shed 2 bases, and the junction held 3 bases outside the gene matches. The CDR3 is 15 amino acids.

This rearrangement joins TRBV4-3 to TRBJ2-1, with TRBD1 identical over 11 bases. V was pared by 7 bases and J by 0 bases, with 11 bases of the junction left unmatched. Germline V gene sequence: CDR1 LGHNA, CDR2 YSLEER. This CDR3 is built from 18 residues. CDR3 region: CASTAVDRGLSSYNEQFF. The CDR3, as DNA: TGCGCCAGCACTGCGGTGGACAGGGGGCTGAGCTCCTACAATGAGCAGTTCTTC.

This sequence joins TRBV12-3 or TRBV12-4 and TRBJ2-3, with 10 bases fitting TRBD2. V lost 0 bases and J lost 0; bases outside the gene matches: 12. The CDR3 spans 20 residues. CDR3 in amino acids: CASSLARVAGGRRSTDTQYF. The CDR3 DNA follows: TGTGCCAGCAGTTTAGCGCGGGTAGCGGGGGGCCGGAGGAGCACAGATACGCAGTATTTT.

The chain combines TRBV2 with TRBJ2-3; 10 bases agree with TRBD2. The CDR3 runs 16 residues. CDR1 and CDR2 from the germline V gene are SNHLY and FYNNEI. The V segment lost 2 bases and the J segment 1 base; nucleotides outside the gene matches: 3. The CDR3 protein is CASSERLAGGTDTQYF. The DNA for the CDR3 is TGTGCCAGCAGTGAAAGGCTAGCGGGGGGCACAGATACGCAGTATTTT.

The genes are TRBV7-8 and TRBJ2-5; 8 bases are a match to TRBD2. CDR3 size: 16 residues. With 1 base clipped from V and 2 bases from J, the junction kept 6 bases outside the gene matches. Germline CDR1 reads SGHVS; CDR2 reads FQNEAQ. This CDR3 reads CASSLVPGTRQETQYF. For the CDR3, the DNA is TGTGCCAGCAGCTTAGTCCCCGGGACTAGACAAGAGACCCAGTACTTC.

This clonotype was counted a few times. This chain's CDR3 is CASSLTLAGGEETQYF. CDR3 nucleotides: TGCGCCAGCAGCTTGACCCTAGCGGGAGGTGAAGAGACCCAGTACTTC. This sequence joins TRBV5-1 and TRBJ2-5, with TRBD2 identical over 11 bases. From germline, CDR1 is SGHRS and CDR2 YFSETQ. This CDR3 comprises 16 residues. V dropped 1 base and J dropped 3; count of bases not matched to a gene: 5.

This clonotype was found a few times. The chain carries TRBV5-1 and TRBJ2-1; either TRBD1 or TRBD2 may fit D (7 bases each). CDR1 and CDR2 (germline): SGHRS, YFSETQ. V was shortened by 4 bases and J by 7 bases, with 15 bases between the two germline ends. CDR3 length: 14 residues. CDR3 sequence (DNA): TGCGCCAGCAGCATCTTCAGGGGGGGGAATGAGCAGTTCTTC. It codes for CASSIFRGGNEQFF. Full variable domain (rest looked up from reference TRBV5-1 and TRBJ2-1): KAGVTQTPRYLIKTRGQQVTLSCSPISGHRSVSWYQQTPGQGLQFLFEYFSETQRNKGNFPGRFSGRQFSNSRSEMNVSTLELGDSALYLCASSIFRGGNEQFFGPGTRLTVL.

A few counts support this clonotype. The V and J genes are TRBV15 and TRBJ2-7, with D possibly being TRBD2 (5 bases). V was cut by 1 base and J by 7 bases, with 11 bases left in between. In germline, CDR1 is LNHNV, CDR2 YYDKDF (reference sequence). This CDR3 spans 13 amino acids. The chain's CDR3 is CATSRGPPGEQYF. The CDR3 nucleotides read TGTGCCACCAGCAGAGGCCCGCCGGGGGAGCAGTACTTC.

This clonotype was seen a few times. The DNA for the CDR3 is TGTGCCAGCAGCCGCCGGGACAGTTCGAATCAGCCCCAGCATTTT. Its translation is CASSRRDSSNQPQHF. This rearrangement joins TRBV12-3 or TRBV12-4 to TRBJ1-5; TRBD1 matches 7 bases. Unmatched junction bases numbered 9, after V lost 6 bases and J lost 4 bases. This CDR3 is 15 amino acids long.

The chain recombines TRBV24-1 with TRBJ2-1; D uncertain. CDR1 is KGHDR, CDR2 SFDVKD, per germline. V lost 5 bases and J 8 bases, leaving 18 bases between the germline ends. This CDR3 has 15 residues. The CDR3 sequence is CATSVGSPNYYEQFF. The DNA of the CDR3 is TGTGCCACCAGTGTGGGATCTCCTAATTACTATGAGCAGTTCTTC.

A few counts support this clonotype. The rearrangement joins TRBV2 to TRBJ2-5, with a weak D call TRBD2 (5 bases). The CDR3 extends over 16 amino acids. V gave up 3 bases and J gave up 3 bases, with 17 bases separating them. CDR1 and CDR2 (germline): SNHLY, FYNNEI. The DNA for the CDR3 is TGTGCCAGCAGTGACTTAACGGAGGCGTGGGAAGAGACCCAGTACTTC. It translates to CASSDLTEAWEETQYF.

CDR3 region: CASSNRPTSSTDTQYF. Written as DNA, the CDR3 is TGTGCCAGCAGCAATAGACCCACATCTAGCACAGATACGCAGTATTTT. This rearrangement joins TRBV21-1 to TRBJ2-3. TRBV21-1 is noted as a pseudogene. The CDR3 sequence is 16 residues long.

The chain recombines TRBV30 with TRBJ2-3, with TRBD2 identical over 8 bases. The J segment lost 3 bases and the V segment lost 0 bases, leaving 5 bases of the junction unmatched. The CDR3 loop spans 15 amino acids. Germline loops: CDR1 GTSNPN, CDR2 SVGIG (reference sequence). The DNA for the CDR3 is TGTGCCTGGAGTGTTAGCGGGGATTTAACAGATACGCAGTATTTT. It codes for CAWSVSGDLTDTQYF. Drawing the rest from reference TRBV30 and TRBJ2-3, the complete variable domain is SQTIHQWPATLVQPVGSPLSLECTVEGTSNPNLYWYRQAAGRGLQLLFYSVGIGQISSEVPQNLSASRPQDRQFILSSKKLLLSDSGFYLCAWSVSGDLTDTQYFGPGTRLTVL.

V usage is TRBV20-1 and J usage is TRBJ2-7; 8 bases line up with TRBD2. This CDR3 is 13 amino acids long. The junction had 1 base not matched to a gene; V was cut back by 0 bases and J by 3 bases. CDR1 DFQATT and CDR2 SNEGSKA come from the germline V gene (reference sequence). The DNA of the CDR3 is TGCAGTGCTAGAGATAGCGGGAACTACGAGCAGTACTTC. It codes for CSARDSGNYEQYF.

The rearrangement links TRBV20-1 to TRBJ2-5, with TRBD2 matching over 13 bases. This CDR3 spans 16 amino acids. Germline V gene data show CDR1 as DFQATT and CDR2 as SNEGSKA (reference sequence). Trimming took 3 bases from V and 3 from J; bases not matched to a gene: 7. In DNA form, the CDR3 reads TGCAGTGCTAGTATACTAGCGGGGGGGAGAGAAGAGACCCAGTACTTC. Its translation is CSASILAGGREETQYF.